These 27 T cell receptor beta chains originate from one sample sequenced in a study of blood T cell repertoires in COVID-19. Profiling relied on immunoSEQ multiplex PCR, and the TCRdb table lists in-frame clones only, not all of them. The repertoire holds 150,000 or so clones, with 75% to 85% as singletons. Sample: PBMCs or T cells enriched from blood (not recorded which). These receptors came from a man between 40 and 49 years old who had recovered from COVID-19.

This chain joins TRBV5-1 and TRBJ2-5, with TRBD2 identical over 10 bases. The CDR3 has 17 residues. Trimming cost V 0 bases and J 2 bases; bases outside gene matches: 7. The germline V gene has CDR1 SGHRS and CDR2 YFSETQ. In DNA form, the CDR3 reads TGCGCCAGCAGCTTGGCGGCTAGCGGGGGATTACAAGAGACCCAGTACTTC. Translating it yields CASSLAASGGLQETQYF.

The genes are TRBV7-6 and TRBJ2-5; the match to TRBD2 covers 9 bases. Germline trimming cut 2 bases from V and 4 bases from J; bases unmatched to any gene: 2. There are 14 residues in the CDR3. Germline V lookup: CDR1 SGHVS, CDR2 FNYEAQ. The CDR3 loop is CASSLRSGGETQYF. Written as DNA, the CDR3 is TGTGCCAGCAGCTTACGTAGCGGGGGAGAGACCCAGTACTTC.

The V gene is TRBV5-1, the J gene TRBJ1-6, with 7 bases fitting TRBD1. Germline V gives CDR1 SGHRS, CDR2 YFSETQ. This CDR3 spans 14 amino acids. Trimming removed 1 base from V and 9 bases from J; junction bases left unmatched: 4. CDR3 region: CASSLTGEVSPLHF. CDR3 coding DNA: TGCGCCAGCAGCTTGACAGGGGAGGTTTCACCCCTCCACTTT.

This clone was found once. The chain uses TRBV30 and TRBJ2-3; TRBD2 might be the D (6 bases). The CDR3 is made up of 17 amino acids. Germline lookup yields CDR1 GTSNPN and CDR2 SVGIG (reference sequence). Trimming left V 7 bases short and J 0 bases short, with 23 bases between. CDR3: CASHYSGRGPSTDTQYF. CDR3 sequence (DNA): TGTGCCTCCCATTACTCGGGGCGGGGCCCTAGCACAGATACGCAGTATTTT. Full variable domain (missing parts from reference TRBV30 and TRBJ2-3): SQTIHQWPATLVQPVGSPLSLECTVEGTSNPNLYWYRQAAGRGLQLLFYSVGIGQISSEVPQNLSASRPQDRQFILSSKKLLLSDSGFYLCASHYSGRGPSTDTQYFGPGTRLTVL.

This sequence joins TRBV7-6 and TRBJ2-1; 8 bases match TRBD1. Germline CDR1 reads SGHVS; CDR2 reads FNYEAQ. The CDR3 covers 17 residues. V lost 2 bases, J lost 5 bases, and 11 bases stayed unmatched. The CDR3 coding sequence is TGTGCCAGCAGCTTAACACACTGGGACAGGAGTCACAATGAGCAGTTCTTC. Translation gives CASSLTHWDRSHNEQFF.

The chain is built from TRBV3-1 (or the pseudogene TRBV3-2) and TRBJ2-3; TRBD2 matches at 9 bases. V gave up 1 base and J gave up 4 bases; unmatched junction bases: 6. Germline V gives CDR1 LGHDT, CDR2 YNNKEL (reference sequence). The CDR3 extends over 16 amino acids. The chain's CDR3 is CASSQAGGGGADTQYF. DNA of the CDR3: TGTGCCAGCAGCCAAGCGGGCGGGGGGGGCGCAGATACGCAGTATTTT.

This clone was counted a few times. The chain is built from TRBV3-1 (or the pseudogene TRBV3-2) and TRBJ1-3; D remains ambiguous. V lost 5 bases to trimming and J lost 0 bases, with 8 bases between them. There are 14 residues in the CDR3. Germline V gene sequence: CDR1 LGHDT, CDR2 YNNKEL (reference sequence). CDR3 sequence: CASSGGSSGNTIYF. Written as DNA, the CDR3 is TGTGCCAGCAGCGGAGGATCCTCTGGAAACACCATATATTTT.

J is TRBJ2-5 and V is TRBV9; 9 bases map to TRBD2. This CDR3 contains 15 residues. Germline CDR1 is SGDLS and CDR2 is YYNGEE. J gave up 4 bases and V 0 bases, and 4 bases lay outside the gene matches. The CDR3 loop is CASSVGLSGGETQYF. In DNA form, the CDR3 reads TGTGCCAGCAGCGTAGGTCTTAGCGGGGGAGAGACCCAGTACTTC.

This sequence joins TRBV5-1 and TRBJ1-1; TRBD1 might be the D (6 bases). The V and J ends lost 6 bases and 1 base respectively, with 13 bases between them. The germline CDR1 and CDR2 sequences are SGHRS and YFSETQ. The CDR3 totals 14 residues. The CDR3 loop is CASKRQAGNTEAFF. The DNA for the CDR3 is TGCGCCAGCAAAAGACAGGCGGGGAACACTGAAGCTTTCTTT.

The gene calls are TRBV15 and TRBJ1-4, with a tentative D call TRBD1 (6 bases). V dropped 3 bases and J dropped 4 bases, with 15 bases sitting between them. The CDR3 extends over 16 amino acids. Germline V gene lookup returns CDR1 LNHNV and CDR2 YYDKDF (reference sequence). The CDR3 bases are TGTGCCACCAGCAGGGCCATGACAGGCCTTAATGAAAAACTGTTTTTT. This encodes CATSRAMTGLNEKLFF.

The genes are TRBV2 and TRBJ1-5; D is possibly TRBD1 (5 bases). This CDR3 region has 13 residues. Deletions cut 4 bases from V and 9 bases from J, with 13 bases between. Germline CDR1 reads SNHLY; CDR2 reads FYNNEI. CDR3 sequence reads: CASSADSVAPQHF. The CDR3 DNA is TGTGCCAGCAGTGCCGACAGCGTGGCGCCCCAGCATTTT.

The V gene is TRBV12-3 or TRBV12-4, the J gene TRBJ2-3; TRBD1 agrees at 9 bases. The V and J ends lost 5 bases and 9 bases, in that order; junction bases with no gene match: 6. There are 13 residues in the CDR3. The CDR3 spells CASSPADRGTQYF. Written as DNA, the CDR3 is TGTGCCAGCAGTCCAGCGGACAGGGGCACGCAGTATTTT.

The chain combines TRBV3-1 (or the pseudogene TRBV3-2) with TRBJ1-5, with 8 bases fitting TRBD1. The germline CDR1 and CDR2 sequences are LGHDT and YNNKEL (reference sequence). J gave up 6 bases and V 6 bases, and 7 bases lay outside the gene matches. The CDR3 sequence is 14 residues long. CDR3 protein: CASSPGQGFQPQHF. Written as DNA, the CDR3 is TGTGCCAGCAGTCCCGGACAGGGTTTTCAGCCCCAGCATTTT.

The CDR3: CASSHGENTIYF. CDR3 nucleotides: TGTGCCAGCAGCCACGGAGAGAACACCATATATTTT. The chain carries TRBV3-1 (or the pseudogene TRBV3-2) and TRBJ1-3; D gene uncertain. Trimming left V 3 bases short and J 7 bases short, with 7 bases between. Germline assignment: CDR1 LGHDT and CDR2 YNNKEL (reference sequence). The CDR3 has 12 residues.

This rearrangement joins TRBV9 to TRBJ1-2; 8 positions match TRBD1. CDR3 length: 13 residues. Germline V gene lookup returns CDR1 SGDLS and CDR2 YYNGEE. The junction had 6 bases not matched to a gene; V was cut back by 4 bases and J by 7 bases. CDR3 bases: TGTGCCAGCAGCACCTCGACAGGGGCTGGCTACACCTTC. Translation gives CASSTSTGAGYTF.

This chain joins TRBV6-5 and TRBJ2-5; D unresolved. The germline CDR1 and CDR2 sequences are MNHEY and SVGAGI. This CDR3 spans 14 amino acids. The V gene lost 1 base and the J gene lost 0 bases, with 6 bases spanning the gap. The CDR3 sequence: CASSYYGYQETQYF. Written as DNA, the CDR3 is TGTGCCAGCAGTTACTACGGGTACCAAGAGACCCAGTACTTC.

This clone appeared a few times. The CDR3 is CASSDSTGMAGELFF. The CDR3 bases are TGTGCCAGCAGTGACTCTACAGGGATGGCCGGGGAGCTGTTTTTT. The V call is TRBV6-4, the J call TRBJ2-2; D is possibly TRBD1 (6 bases). V shed 0 bases and J shed 6 bases, with 11 bases lying between them. Germline CDR1 reads MRHNA; CDR2 reads SNTAGT. The CDR3 is 15 amino acids.

CDR3 loop: CASLDRTGRGYTF. Here the CDR3 DNA reads TGTGCCAGCCTTGACCGGACAGGAAGGGGCTACACCTTC. The chain recombines TRBV19 with TRBJ1-2, with 7 nucleotides matching TRBD1. V shed 9 bases and J 8 bases; nucleotides not matched to a gene: 12. The CDR3 has 13 amino acids. The germline V gene encodes CDR1 LNHDA and CDR2 SQIVND (reference sequence).

The chain carries TRBV3-1 (or the pseudogene TRBV3-2) and TRBJ2-5; 7 nucleotides line up with TRBD1. The V segment lost 2 bases and the J segment 2 bases; nucleotides outside the gene matches: 5. In germline, CDR1 is LGHDT, CDR2 YNNKEL (reference sequence). The CDR3 runs to 15 residues. The CDR3 spells CASSQMMTGQETQYF. The CDR3 DNA follows: TGTGCCAGCAGCCAAATGATGACAGGGCAAGAGACCCAGTACTTC.

The chain joins TRBV30 to TRBJ2-1; 7 nucleotides line up with TRBD1. This CDR3 comprises 13 residues. J lost 6 bases, V lost 0 bases, and 2 bases had no gene match. Germline lookup yields CDR1 GTSNPN and CDR2 SVGIG (reference sequence). This chain's CDR3 is CAWSVSGGNEQFF. The CDR3 DNA is TGTGCCTGGAGTGTATCAGGGGGCAATGAGCAGTTCTTC.

The chain has TRBV5-1 and TRBJ2-2; D is undetermined. Trimming took off 5 bases at V and 2 bases at J, with 10 bases between the two ends. The germline CDR1 and CDR2 sequences are SGHRS and YFSETQ. CDR3 length: 14 amino acids. CDR3 residues: CASRVSTNTGELFF. The CDR3 nucleotides are TGCGCCAGCAGGGTTAGCACAAACACCGGGGAGCTGTTTTTT.

The chain has TRBV13 and TRBJ2-1; 14 bases agree with TRBD2. The CDR3 spans 18 residues. The trim removed 5 bases at V and 6 bases at J, leaving 12 bases unmatched. Germline values: CDR1 PRHDT, CDR2 FYEKMQ (reference sequence). The CDR3 DNA is TGTGCCAGCAGCCACCGACTAGCGGGGGGGCCGGGTCTCAATGAGCAGTTCTTC. Its protein product is CASSHRLAGGPGLNEQFF.

This chain joins TRBV5-1 and TRBJ2-5; TRBD1 matches 7 bases. Germline CDR1 reads SGHRS; CDR2 reads YFSETQ. V was pared by 6 bases and J by 2 bases, with 7 bases of the junction left unmatched. This CDR3 region has 14 residues. CDR3 sequence: CASNVQGQQETQYF. CDR3 bases: TGCGCCAGCAACGTCCAGGGACAGCAAGAGACCCAGTACTTC.

There are a few counts of this clone. This chain joins TRBV6-5 and TRBJ1-4; 9 positions match TRBD1. The CDR3 has 15 amino acids. Trimming removed 6 bases from V and 7 bases from J; junction bases left unmatched: 9. CDR1 and CDR2 from the germline V gene are MNHEY and SVGAGI. CDR3 DNA: TGTGCCAGCAGATCCGGGACAGGGCTGGGTGAAAAACTGTTTTTT. It specifies CASRSGTGLGEKLFF.

The chain links TRBV25-1 to TRBJ2-6; 7 bases are a match to TRBD2. CDR1 is MGHDK and CDR2 is SYGVNS in the germline V gene. J gave up 1 base and V 3 bases, and 3 bases lay outside the gene matches. CDR3 length equals 16 residues. The CDR3 protein is CASSDPGGSGANVLTF. The CDR3 DNA is TGTGCCAGCAGTGATCCGGGGGGATCTGGGGCCAACGTCCTGACTTTC.

The chain carries TRBV5-6 and TRBJ1-3; D is uncertain. The V end lost 1 base, the J end lost 1 base, and 9 bases lay between the germline ends. Germline assignment: CDR1 SGHDT and CDR2 YYEEEE. The CDR3 consists of 15 residues. The CDR3, as DNA: TGTGCCAGCAGCTTGCGGGGAGGGTCTGGAAACACCATATATTTT. It yields the protein CASSLRGGSGNTIYF.

The chain combines TRBV30 with TRBJ1-2; 10 positions match TRBD1. The J segment lost 2 bases and the V segment lost 1 base, leaving 1 base of the junction unmatched. The CDR3 totals 14 residues. The germline V gene encodes CDR1 GTSNPN and CDR2 SVGIG (reference sequence). CDR3 in amino acids: CAWSGGQGNYGYTF. CDR3 sequence (DNA): TGTGCCTGGAGTGGGGGACAGGGGAACTATGGCTACACCTTC.